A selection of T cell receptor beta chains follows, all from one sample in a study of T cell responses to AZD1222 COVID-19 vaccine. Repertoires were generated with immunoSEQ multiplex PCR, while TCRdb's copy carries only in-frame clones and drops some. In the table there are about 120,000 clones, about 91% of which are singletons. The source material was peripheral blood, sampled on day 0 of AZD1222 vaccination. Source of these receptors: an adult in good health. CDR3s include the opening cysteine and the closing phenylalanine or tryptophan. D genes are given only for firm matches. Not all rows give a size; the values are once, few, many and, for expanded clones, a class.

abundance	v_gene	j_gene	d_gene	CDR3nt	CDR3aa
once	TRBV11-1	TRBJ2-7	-	TGTGCCAGCAGCCTTAGGGGAGGATCCTACGAGCAGTACTTC	CASSLRGGSYEQYF
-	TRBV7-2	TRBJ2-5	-	TGTGCCAGCAGCTTAGAGGGTAGTAGGGAGACCCAGTACTTC	CASSLEGSRETQYF
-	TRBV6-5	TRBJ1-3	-	TGTGCCAGCGCGGAGGGGACACTACCTGGAAACACCATATATTTT	CASAEGTLPGNTIYF
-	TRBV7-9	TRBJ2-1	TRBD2	TGTGCCAGCAGCTTAGCGGGAGGGTTCGATGAGCAGTTCTTC	CASSLAGGFDEQFF
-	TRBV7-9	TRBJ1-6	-	TGTGCCAGCAGCTTAGACTACGAGAATAATTCACCCCTCCACTTT	CASSLDYENNSPLHF
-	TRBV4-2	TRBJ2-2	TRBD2	TGTGCCAGCAGCCAAGGGACTAGCGGGGGGCGGGCCACCGGGGAGCTGTTTTTT	CASSQGTSGGRATGELFF
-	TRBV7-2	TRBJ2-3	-	TGTGCCTCTCAGGCGAGGGGAGGAGATACGCAGTATTTT	CASQARGGDTQYF
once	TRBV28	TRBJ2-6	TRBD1	TGTGCCAGCAGTACCACACAGGGGAGACCTGGGGCCAACGTCCTGACTTTC	CASSTTQGRPGANVLTF
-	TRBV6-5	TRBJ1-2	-	TGTGCCAGCAGTTACTCGGGCTATGGCTACACCTTC	CASSYSGYGYTF
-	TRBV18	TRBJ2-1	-	TGTGCCAGCTCAGCTCTGAGCAGCTACAATGAGCAGTTCTTC	CASSALSSYNEQFF
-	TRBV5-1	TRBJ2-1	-	TGCGCCAGCGGGGGGGGCGGAAACGTATTCAATGAGCAGTTCTTC	CASGGGGNVFNEQFF
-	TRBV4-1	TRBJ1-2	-	TGCGCCAGCAGCCAAGTCGGCAACTTAAGGAGGGGTAGCGGCTACACCTTC	CASSQVGNLRRGSGYTF
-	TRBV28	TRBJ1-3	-	TGTGCCAGCAGTTCCGGGACAACTGGAAACACCATATATTTT	CASSSGTTGNTIYF
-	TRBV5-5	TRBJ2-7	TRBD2	TGTGCCAGCAGCCCCGGGACTAACTACGAGCAGTACTTC	CASSPGTNYEQYF
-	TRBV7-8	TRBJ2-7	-	TGTGCCAGCAGCTTATATGCGTCAGGGACCACCTACGAGCAGTACTTC	CASSLYASGTTYEQYF
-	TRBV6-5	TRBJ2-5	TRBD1	TGTGCCAGCAGTCGACAGGGGAGACCCCAGTACTTC	CASSRQGRPQYF
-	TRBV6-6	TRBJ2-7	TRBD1	TGTGCCAGCAGTTACGTGGACAGGGGTTTCTACGAGCAGTACTTC	CASSYVDRGFYEQYF
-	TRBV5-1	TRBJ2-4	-	TGCGCCAGCAGCTCCCAGGGCATTCAGTACTTC	CASSSQGIQYF
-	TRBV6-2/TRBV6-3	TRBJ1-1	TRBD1	TGTGCCAGCAGCCCGTTGACAGGGTGGGTCCCTGAAGCTTTCTTT	CASSPLTGWVPEAFF
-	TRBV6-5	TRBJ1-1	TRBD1	TGTGCCAGCAGTTACACCACAGGGGTGAGCACTGAAGCTTTCTTT	CASSYTTGVSTEAFF
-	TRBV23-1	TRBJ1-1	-	TGCGCCAGCTCAAGGTTCATGAACACTGAAGCTTTCTTT	CASSRFMNTEAFF
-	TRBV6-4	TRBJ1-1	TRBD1	TGTGCCAGCCACGACGGGACAGGGGGCGAAACTGAAGCTTTCTTT	CASHDGTGGETEAFF
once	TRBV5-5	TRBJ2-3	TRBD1	TGTGCCAGCAGGGGGACAGGAATAGGGGCCACAGATACGCAGTATTTT	CASRGTGIGATDTQYF
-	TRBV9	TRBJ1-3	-	TGTGCCAGCAGCGTGGGGGCAGAGGGAAACACCATATATTTT	CASSVGAEGNTIYF
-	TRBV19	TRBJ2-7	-	TGTGCCAGTAGTAGCCGTCCCCCCTACGAGCAGTACTTC	CASSSRPPYEQYF
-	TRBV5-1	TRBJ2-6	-	TGCGCCAGCAGCTTGAAGCCCTCCCACCTGGCTGGGGCCAACGTCCTGACTTTC	CASSLKPSHLAGANVLTF
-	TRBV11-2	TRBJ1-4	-	TGTGCCAGCAGCTTTCCCCTTATGGACGGGGCTAACGAAAAACTGTTTTTT	CASSFPLMDGANEKLFF
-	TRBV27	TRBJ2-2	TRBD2	TGTGCCAGCAGCCTACTAGCGGGAGGAGGTAACACCGGGGAGCTGTTTTTT	CASSLLAGGGNTGELFF